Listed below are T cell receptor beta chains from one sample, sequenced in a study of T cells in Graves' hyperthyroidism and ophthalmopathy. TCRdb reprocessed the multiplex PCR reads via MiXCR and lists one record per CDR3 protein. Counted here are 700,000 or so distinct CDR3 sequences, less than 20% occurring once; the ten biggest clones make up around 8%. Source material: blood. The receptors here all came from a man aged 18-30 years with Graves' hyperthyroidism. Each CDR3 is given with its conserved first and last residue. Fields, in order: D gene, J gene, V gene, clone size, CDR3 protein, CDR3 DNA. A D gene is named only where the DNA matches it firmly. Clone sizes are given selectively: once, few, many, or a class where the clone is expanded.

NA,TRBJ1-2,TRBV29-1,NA,CSVEWLAPNYGYTF,TGCAGCGTTGAGTGGCTTGCACCGAACTATGGCTACACCTTC
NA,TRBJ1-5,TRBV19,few,CASSWQGDQPQHF,TGTGCCAGTAGTTGGCAGGGCGATCAGCCCCAGCATTTT
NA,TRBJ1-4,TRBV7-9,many,CASGLQGRREKLFF,TGTGCCAGCGGATTACAGGGAAGGCGTGAAAAACTGTTTTTT
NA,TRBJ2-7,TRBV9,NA,CASGVDGSHYEQYF,TGTGCCAGCGGCGTAGACGGGAGCCACTACGAGCAGTACTTC
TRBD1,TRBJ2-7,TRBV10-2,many,CASSDWGTGDSYEQYF,TGCGCCAGCAGTGATTGGGGGACAGGGGACTCCTACGAGCAGTACTTC
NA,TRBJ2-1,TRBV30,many,CAWSVRWEQFF,TGTGCCTGGAGTGTACGTTGGGAGCAGTTCTTC
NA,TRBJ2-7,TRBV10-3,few,CAISERRASYEQYF,TGTGCCATCAGTGAGAGAAGGGCCTCCTACGAGCAGTACTTC
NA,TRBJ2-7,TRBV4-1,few,CASSQVEDGIYEQYF,TGCGCCAGCAGCCAAGTAGAGGACGGGATATACGAGCAGTACTTC
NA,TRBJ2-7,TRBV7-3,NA,CASSLEGGAGSSSEQYF,TGTGCCAGCAGCCTTGAAGGGGGAGCAGGAAGCTCCTCCGAGCAGTACTTC
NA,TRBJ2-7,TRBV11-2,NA,CASSPIGGDLEQYF,TGTGCCAGCAGCCCCATAGGCGGGGACCTCGAGCAGTACTTC
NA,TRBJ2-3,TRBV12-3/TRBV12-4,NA,CASSLGLPSTDTQYF,TGTGCCAGCAGCTTGGGGCTCCCTAGCACAGATACGCAGTATTTT
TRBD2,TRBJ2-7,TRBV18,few,CASSPWGTGGRVIYEQYF,TGTGCCAGCTCACCTTGGGGAACGGGAGGGCGAGTAATATACGAGCAGTACTTC
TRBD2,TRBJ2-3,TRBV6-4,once,CASARLAGGPYTQYF,TGTGCCAGCGCCCGACTAGCGGGAGGGCCGTATACGCAGTATTTT
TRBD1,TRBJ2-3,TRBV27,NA,CASSLWDRVDTQYF,TGTGCCAGCAGTTTATGGGACAGGGTGGATACGCAGTATTTT
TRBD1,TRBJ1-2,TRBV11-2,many,CASSRGRDRGHGYTF,TGTGCCAGCAGCCGAGGACGGGACAGGGGACATGGCTACACCTTC
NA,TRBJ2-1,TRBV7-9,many,CASSLDSARPWEQFF,TGTGCCAGCAGCTTAGATTCGGCTAGGCCGTGGGAGCAGTTCTTC
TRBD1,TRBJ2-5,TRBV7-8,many,CASSTGGQGQQETQYF,TGTGCCAGCAGCACAGGTGGACAGGGGCAACAAGAGACCCAGTACTTC
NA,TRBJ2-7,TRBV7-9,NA,CASSLAEPYEQYF,TGTGCCAGCAGCTTAGCGGAACCCTACGAGCAGTACTTC
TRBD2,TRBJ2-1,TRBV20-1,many,CSARDGLAGLNEQFF,TGCAGTGCTAGAGATGGCCTAGCGGGATTGAATGAGCAGTTCTTC
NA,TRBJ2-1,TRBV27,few,CASSLMGQQFF,TGTGCCAGCAGTTTAATGGGACAGCAGTTCTTC
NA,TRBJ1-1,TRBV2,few,CASSPSLRGPGTEAFF,TGTGCCAGCAGCCCAAGCCTCCGGGGCCCGGGCACTGAAGCTTTCTTT
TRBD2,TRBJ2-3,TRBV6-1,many,CASSEGLAGYTDTQYF,TGTGCCAGCAGTGAAGGGCTAGCGGGCTACACAGATACGCAGTATTTT
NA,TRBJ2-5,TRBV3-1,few,CASSPPPWGLQQETQYF,TGTGCCAGCAGCCCCCCTCCCTGGGGGCTCCAGCAAGAGACCCAGTACTTC
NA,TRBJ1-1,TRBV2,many,CASSEVGRDVTEAFF,TGTGCCAGCAGTGAAGTTGGTAGAGACGTCACTGAAGCTTTCTTT
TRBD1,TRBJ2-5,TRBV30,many,CAWALEGAQYF,TGTGCCTGGGCCCTTGAGGGGGCTCAGTACTTC
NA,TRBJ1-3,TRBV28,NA,CASIGGGSGNTIYF,TGTGCCAGCATAGGGGGGGGCTCTGGAAACACCATATATTTT
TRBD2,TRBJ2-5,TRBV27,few,CASSLIAGIQETQYF,TGTGCCAGCAGTTTGATAGCGGGAATACAAGAGACCCAGTACTTC
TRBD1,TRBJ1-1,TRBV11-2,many,CASRSGTGVFDTEAFF,TGTGCCAGCAGGTCCGGGACAGGGGTTTTCGACACTGAAGCTTTCTTT
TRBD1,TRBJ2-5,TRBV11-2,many,CASSARDRGSETQYF,TGTGCCAGCAGCGCCCGAGACAGGGGGTCGGAGACCCAGTACTTC
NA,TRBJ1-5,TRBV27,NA,CASSFLGGKQPQHF,TGTGCCAGCAGTTTTCTGGGGGGCAAACAGCCCCAGCATTTT
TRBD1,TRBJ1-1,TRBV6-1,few,CASSIQGQGNTEAFF,TGTGCCAGCAGTATTCAAGGACAGGGGAACACTGAAGCTTTCTTT
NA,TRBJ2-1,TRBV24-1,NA,CATSDSALTYEQFF,TGTGCCACCAGTGATTCGGCGCTTACATATGAGCAGTTCTTC
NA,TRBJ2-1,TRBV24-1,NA,CATSDLGGEGNNEQFF,TGTGCCACCAGTGATTTAGGGGGAGAGGGGAACAATGAGCAGTTCTTC
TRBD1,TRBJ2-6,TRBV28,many,CASKGPGTAGANVLTF,TGTGCCAGCAAGGGCCCGGGGACAGCGGGGGCCAACGTCCTGACTTTC
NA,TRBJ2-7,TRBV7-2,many,CASSFPGYEQYF,TGTGCCAGCAGCTTCCCGGGGTACGAGCAGTACTTC
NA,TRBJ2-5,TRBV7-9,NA,CASNPIPDRFEETQYF,TGTGCCAGCAACCCAATCCCCGACCGGTTCGAAGAGACCCAGTACTTC
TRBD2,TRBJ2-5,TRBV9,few,CASSARLAGGVETQYF,TGTGCCAGCAGCGCCCGACTAGCGGGAGGTGTAGAGACCCAGTACTTC
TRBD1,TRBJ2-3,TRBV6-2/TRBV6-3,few,CASSYTRTGLGDTQYF,TGTGCCAGCAGTTACACCCGGACAGGGCTTGGAGATACGCAGTATTTT
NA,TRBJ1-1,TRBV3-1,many,CASSQDRTEAFF,TGTGCCAGCAGCCAAGACCGCACTGAAGCTTTCTTT
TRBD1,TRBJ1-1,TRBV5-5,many,CASSLGGQGTEAFF,TGTGCCAGCAGCTTGGGAGGACAGGGGACTGAAGCTTTCTTT
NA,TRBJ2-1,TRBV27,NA,CASSPTGFQYNEQFF,TGTGCCAGCAGCCCTACAGGATTTCAATACAATGAGCAGTTCTTC
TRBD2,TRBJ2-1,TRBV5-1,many,CASSLELAGDEQFF,TGCGCCAGCAGCTTGGAGCTAGCGGGGGATGAGCAGTTCTTC
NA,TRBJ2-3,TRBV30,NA,CAWKKRGGTDTQYF,TGTGCCTGGAAAAAAAGAGGAGGCACAGATACGCAGTATTTT
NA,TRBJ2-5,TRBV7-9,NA,CASSLLQAGTQYF,TGTGCCAGCAGCCTGCTCCAAGCAGGGACCCAGTACTTC
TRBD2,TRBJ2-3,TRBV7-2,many,CASSFGPPSGGTDTQYF,TGTGCCAGCAGCTTTGGGCCGCCTAGCGGGGGCACAGATACGCAGTATTTT
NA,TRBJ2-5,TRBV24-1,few,CATSGRRGLQETQYF,TGTGCCACCAGTGGCCGGCGCGGACTCCAAGAGACCCAGTACTTC
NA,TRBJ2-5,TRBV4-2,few,CASSQAIPEETQYF,TGTGCCAGCAGCCAAGCGATACCCGAAGAGACCCAGTACTTC
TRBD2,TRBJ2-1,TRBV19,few,CASSMTSGSNEQFF,TGTGCCAGTAGTATGACTAGCGGGAGCAATGAGCAGTTCTTC